The clone carrying this T cell receptor beta chain was seen repeatedly, ten times or more. What it recognizes is unknown. This entry belongs to a study of post-analysis software for immune sequencing data. Study-wide results and caveats: TRBV segments more frequent in patients than in controls numbered five and included TRBV5-6, TRBV5-1 and TRBV20-1.

The CDR3 is made up of 14 amino acids. Germline trimming cut 0 bases from V and 2 bases from J; bases unmatched to any gene: 2. CDR1 is DFQATT, CDR2 SNEGSKA, per germline (reference sequence). Unique molecular identifiers were built into the TCR beta cDNA libraries. Input populations of about 0.95 to 11 million T cells gave rise to about 480,000 cDNA molecules. TCRdb used MiXCR to reprocess the PCR reads, holding one entry per CDR3 protein. The table has hundreds of thousands of distinct CDR3 sequences, approximately 30% seen once. The sequenced sample was blood. V usage is TRBV20-1 and J usage is TRBJ2-7; 9 bases match TRBD2. This sequence was found in a girl between 5 and 17 years old with multiple sclerosis. The CDR3 reads CSARDQREAYEQYF. CDR3 nucleotide sequence: TGCAGTGCTAGAGACCAGCGGGAGGCCTACGAGCAGTACTTC.